The 28 T cell receptor beta chains presented below share a single source sample, sequenced in a study of blood T cells in healthy people across ages. Together with a sample-barcoded 5' primer, a J-beta primer mix was included in a second PCR lasting roughly 6 to 12 cycles. TCRdb re-analysed the 5' RACE reads in MiXCR, keeping a single row per CDR3 protein. Among about 1,500,000 distinct CDR3 sequences listed, 28% were seen once. Specimen: blood. The receptors shown here come from a woman aged 25 to 39 in good health.

There are a few counts of this clonotype. The chain uses TRBV6-6 and TRBJ1-6; D call uncertain. V lost 0 bases, J lost 9 bases, and 15 bases lay in between. This CDR3 spans 16 amino acids. Germline V CDR1 and CDR2: MNHNY, SVGAGI (reference sequence). The DNA of the CDR3 is TGTGCCAGCAGTTACTCGCGATCTTTCGGGTTTTCACCCCTCCACTTT. This translates into CASSYSRSFGFSPLHF.

V usage is TRBV15 and J usage is TRBJ1-2, with 7 bases lining up with TRBD1. This CDR3 has 15 residues. V lost 0 bases, J lost 8 bases, and 9 bases stayed unmatched. Germline-derived CDR1 and CDR2 are LNHNV and YYDKDF (reference sequence). This CDR3 reads CATSRDRSGGGGYTF. In DNA form, the CDR3 reads TGTGCCACCAGCAGAGATCGTTCAGGGGGTGGAGGCTACACCTTC.

The chain combines TRBV7-9 with TRBJ2-1; D ambiguous. The CDR3 covers 14 residues. Trimming pared 5 bases from V and 6 bases from J, leaving 14 bases between. CDR1 is SEHNR and CDR2 is FQNEAQ in the germline V gene (reference sequence). The CDR3 is CASSGRLGPNEQFF. The DNA for the CDR3 is TGTGCCAGCAGCGGAAGACTGGGCCCCAATGAGCAGTTCTTC.

This clonotype was counted at least ten times. The rearrangement joins TRBV6-2 or TRBV6-3 to TRBJ2-1; D is possibly TRBD2 (5 bases). V lost 3 bases to trimming and J lost 9 bases, with 9 bases between them. There are 12 residues in the CDR3. Germline values: CDR1 MNHEY, CDR2 SVGEGT. The CDR3 reads CASSYTEGEQFF. The CDR3 DNA reads as TGTGCCAGCAGTTATACTGAGGGTGAGCAGTTCTTC.

The rearrangement joins TRBV20-1 to TRBJ2-5; 8 nucleotides match TRBD2. After removal of 1 base from V and 10 bases from J, the junction contained 14 bases not matched to a gene. This CDR3 comprises 15 residues. Germline-derived CDR1 and CDR2 are DFQATT and SNEGSKA (reference sequence). The CDR3 sequence: CSARVSGLAGWIQYF. CDR3 DNA sequence: TGCAGTGCTAGAGTCTCCGGACTAGCCGGATGGATCCAGTACTTC.

There are a few counts of this clonotype. J is TRBJ1-2 and V is TRBV10-3; D is unresolved. Germline V gives CDR1 ENHRY, CDR2 SYGVKD. V gave up 0 bases and J gave up 10 bases, with 9 bases separating them. There are 12 residues in the CDR3. CDR3 sequence reads: CAISESQIDYTF. CDR3 bases: TGTGCCATCAGTGAGTCGCAAATAGACTACACCTTC.

This clonotype was found many times. The chain uses TRBV20-1 and TRBJ2-5; 12 nucleotides align to TRBD2. CDR1 and CDR2 (germline): DFQATT, SNEGSKA (reference sequence). V was clipped by 6 bases and J by 1 base; unmatched bases: 9. This CDR3 comprises 16 residues. Here the CDR3 reads CSASTGLAGFQETQYF. CDR3 sequence (DNA): TGCAGTGCCTCAACGGGACTAGCGGGTTTCCAAGAGACCCAGTACTTC.

This clonotype showed up just a few times. The chain couples TRBV19 to TRBJ2-1, with D maybe TRBD1 (6 bases). Germline CDR1 is LNHDA and CDR2 is SQIVND (reference sequence). CDR3 length equals 10 residues. V gave up 10 bases and J gave up 7 bases, with 8 bases separating them. For the CDR3, the DNA is TGTGCCATAGGGGGTAATGAGCAGTTCTTC. Translating gives CAIGGNEQFF.

This clonotype was detected only a few times. The rearrangement uses TRBV12-3 or TRBV12-4 and TRBJ2-1; 11 bases are a match to TRBD2. The DNA end favors TRBJ2-7, so the J call may be wrong. The CDR3 length is 15 residues. The CDR3 DNA follows: TGTGCCAGCAGACCTAGGACTAGCGGGTACAATGAGCAGTACTTC. Amino acids: CASRPRTSGYNEQYF.

The gene calls are TRBV10-3 and TRBJ2-7, with D perhaps matching TRBD2 (6 bases). The germline V gene encodes CDR1 ENHRY and CDR2 SYGVKD. This CDR3 has 12 amino acids. V was clipped by 11 bases and J by 5 bases, with 16 bases between them. CDR3 DNA sequence: TGTGCCGCCTGCGGGGAAGGCCACGAGCAGTACTTC. Amino acids: CAACGEGHEQYF.

The rearrangement links TRBV20-1 to TRBJ2-5, with a tentative D call TRBD1 (5 bases). Trimming stripped 1 base from V and 2 bases from J, with 11 bases between. The CDR3 totals 14 residues. In germline, CDR1 is DFQATT, CDR2 SNEGSKA (reference sequence). CDR3 DNA sequence: TGCAGTGCTAGAGGGGGCGGCCGACAAGAGACCCAGTACTTC. It yields the protein CSARGGGRQETQYF.

This clonotype has more than one count but fewer than ten. This rearrangement joins TRBV9 to TRBJ2-5; possibly TRBD2 for D (5 bases). Germline values: CDR1 SGDLS, CDR2 YYNGEE. The CDR3 is made up of 16 amino acids. V lost 4 bases to trimming and J lost 2 bases, with 18 bases between them. CDR3 nucleotide sequence: TGTGCCAGCAGCACGTACGGACGACGGGGACAAGAGACCCAGTACTTC. It is translated as CASSTYGRRGQETQYF.

Comments on this clonotype: A read error may account for a junction end that differs from germline. J is TRBJ1-4 and V is TRBV9; a possible D gene is TRBD1 (5 bases). The CDR3 runs 14 residues. Germline V gene sequence: CDR1 SGDLS, CDR2 YYNGEE. The CDR3 protein is CATSLGDPNEKLFF. As DNA, the CDR3 is TGTGCCACCAGCCTCGGGGACCCTAATGAAAAACTGTTTTTT.

Only a few counts were recorded for this clonotype. This chain joins TRBV11-2 and TRBJ2-7; tentatively, D is TRBD1 (6 bases). This CDR3 comprises 15 residues. The V end lost 5 bases, the J end lost 2 bases, and 16 bases lay between the germline ends. Germline V CDR1 and CDR2: SGHAT, FQNNGV. CDR3 DNA sequence: TGTGCCAGCAGCCTGGACAGAAAAACCACCTACGAGCAGTACTTC. This translates into CASSLDRKTTYEQYF.

The chain links TRBV29-1 to TRBJ2-3, with 13 bases fitting TRBD2. The CDR3 totals 15 residues. Germline V gene sequence: CDR1 SQVTM, CDR2 ANQGSEA. V lost 5 bases, J lost 5 bases, and 7 bases stayed unmatched. CDR3 coding DNA: TGCAGCGTTTCGCGGACTAGCGGGAGCCGAGATACGCAGTATTTT. It specifies CSVSRTSGSRDTQYF.

V gene TRBV12-3 or TRBV12-4 combines with J gene TRBJ1-6; no clear D gene. This CDR3 comprises 15 residues. V lost 5 bases and J lost 0, with 8 bases in between. CDR3 nucleotides: TGTGCCAGCAGTCCCTCGATCTCCTATAATTCACCCCTCCACTTT. This sequence encodes CASSPSISYNSPLHF.

This clonotype was observed a handful of times. V gene TRBV7-9 combines with J gene TRBJ2-6; D is unclear. CDR1 and CDR2 (germline): SEHNR, FQNEAQ (reference sequence). Trimming cost V 3 bases and J 2 bases, with 11 bases left between them. The CDR3 has 16 amino acids. The DNA for the CDR3 is TGTGCCAGCAGCTTCGCGGACGCAGCTGGGGCCAACGTCCTGACTTTC. Translation: CASSFADAAGANVLTF.

This clonotype was seen only a few times. The rearrangement links TRBV3-1 to TRBJ2-1, with TRBD2 matching 7 bases. This CDR3 has 18 residues. V was clipped by 4 bases and J by 10 bases; unmatched bases: 22. Germline CDR1 is LGHDT and CDR2 is YNNKEL (reference sequence). The DNA for the CDR3 is TGTGCCAGCAGCCCTCTCTTCCGGGCGGGAGTGGGAGGAAAAGAGCAGTTCTTC. It yields the protein CASSPLFRAGVGGKEQFF.

Concerning this clonotype itself: This may be a read error: a much more frequent sequence differs by one nucleotide. The V call is TRBV28, the J call TRBJ2-1; weak D call: TRBD1 (5 bases). Germline-derived CDR1 and CDR2 are MDHEN and SYDVKM. V shed 6 bases and J shed 12 bases, with 18 bases lying between them. The CDR3 is made up of 13 amino acids. CDR3 sequence (DNA): TGTGCCAGCAGCCCAGGGTTGGATTATGGGCAGTTCTTC. Translating gives CASSPGLDYGQFF.

The chain carries TRBV20-1 and TRBJ2-7, with 8 nucleotides matching TRBD1. The germline V gene encodes CDR1 DFQATT and CDR2 SNEGSKA (reference sequence). V was pared by 0 bases and J by 4 bases, with 11 bases of the junction left unmatched. This CDR3 spans 16 amino acids. The CDR3 DNA follows: TGCAGTGCTAGAGATTCCGGACAGGGAAACAAGTACGAGCAGTACTTC. Amino acid sequence: CSARDSGQGNKYEQYF.

Details on this clonotype: The junction departs from the called germline gene at one end, perhaps through a read error. CDR3 DNA sequence: TGTGCCAGCAGTTTAGGGGTATACTATGACTACACCTTC. It codes for CASSLGVYYDYTF. The chain links TRBV12-3 or TRBV12-4 to TRBJ1-2; D remains ambiguous. The CDR3 spans 13 residues.

This clonotype was observed a handful of times. In DNA form, the CDR3 reads TGTGCCAGCAGTTCCTGGACTAGCGGGAGTACAGATACGCAGTATTTT. Translated, it gives CASSSWTSGSTDTQYF. This chain uses TRBV12-3 or TRBV12-4 with TRBJ2-3; TRBD2 aligns across 13 bases. After removal of 4 bases from V and 3 bases from J, the junction contained 4 bases not matched to a gene. This CDR3 region has 16 residues.

This clonotype was counted at least ten times. The chain carries TRBV5-5 and TRBJ2-3, with D perhaps being TRBD1 or TRBD2 (6 bases each). Deletions cut 2 bases from V and 3 bases from J, with 10 bases between. CDR3 length equals 14 residues. Germline V gene lookup returns CDR1 SGHKS and CDR2 YYEKEE (reference sequence). CDR3 protein: CASSFGGTTDTQYF. For the CDR3, the DNA is TGTGCCAGCAGCTTCGGGGGCACTACAGATACGCAGTATTTT.

This clonotype came up a few times. The chain joins TRBV5-1 to TRBJ1-5; D remains unclear. CDR1 and CDR2 from the germline V gene are SGHRS and YFSETQ. This CDR3 comprises 13 residues. Trimming stripped 5 bases from V and 2 bases from J, with 8 bases between. CDR3 amino acids: CASRSVRNQPQHF. CDR3 DNA sequence: TGCGCCAGCAGGAGCGTACGCAATCAGCCCCAGCATTTT.

The chain employs TRBV7-6 and TRBJ2-1; possible D gene TRBD2, 6 bases. This CDR3 is built from 16 residues. Germline V gene lookup returns CDR1 SGHVS and CDR2 FNYEAQ. Trimming cost V 7 bases and J 8 bases, with 24 bases left between them. CDR3 region: CASIPGGGDHWDEQFF. The CDR3 region has the DNA TGTGCCAGCATCCCAGGTGGCGGGGACCATTGGGATGAGCAGTTCTTC.

This clonotype was counted a few times. The gene calls are TRBV6-5 and TRBJ1-1, with a weak D call TRBD1 (5 bases). This CDR3 spans 14 amino acids. CDR1 is MNHEY and CDR2 is SVGAGI in the germline V gene. With 5 bases removed from V and 0 bases from J, the gap between germline ends came to 10 bases. CDR3 in DNA: TGTGCCAGCAGTGGGGACGGCTTGAACACTGAAGCTTTCTTT. This translates into CASSGDGLNTEAFF.

Remarks on this clonotype: No DNA is shown, since the ends of the CDR3 on it are uncertain; the CDR3 is the one TCRdb lists. The genes are TRBV14 and TRBJ2-1; the table's D call of TRBD1 was not tested on the DNA. The germline CDR1 and CDR2 sequences are SGHDN and FVKESK. The CDR3 sequence runs 13 residues, both termini included. The CDR3 loop is CASSLWGQGAEFF.

This clonotype occurred a few times. J is TRBJ1-5 and V is TRBV20-1; D is possibly TRBD1 (5 bases). The V end was cut by 5 bases, the J end by 7 bases, with 18 bases between. The CDR3 contains 14 residues. CDR1 is DFQATT and CDR2 is SNEGSKA in the germline V gene (reference sequence). The CDR3 region is CSAFRDPAGQPQHF. CDR3 DNA sequence: TGCAGTGCTTTCCGGGACCCCGCTGGCCAGCCCCAGCATTTT.